These 26 T cell receptor beta chains were all obtained from the same sample, sequenced in a study of control samples from healthy donors and cancer patients. The data were produced by immunoSEQ multiplex PCR, yet TCRdb's version contains in-frame clones alone and is incomplete. The data show about 120,000 clones, 75% to 90% seen once. The sample taken for sequencing was PBMCs. These receptor sequences come from a woman in her forties or fifties with colorectal cancer.

The chain couples TRBV6-5 to TRBJ2-7; D is unresolved. The CDR3 is 12 amino acids. Germline lookup yields CDR1 MNHEY and CDR2 SVGAGI. V was clipped by 6 bases and J by 0 bases, with 6 bases between them. The CDR3 reads CASSESSYEQYF. The CDR3 coding sequence is TGTGCCAGCAGCGAGAGCTCCTACGAGCAGTACTTC.

The rearrangement links TRBV5-6 to TRBJ1-2, with D maybe TRBD1 (5 bases). Germline V gene data show CDR1 as SGHDT and CDR2 as YYEEEE. The CDR3 is made up of 16 amino acids. Trimming shortened V by 0 bases and J by 5 bases, and 17 bases separated the two germline ends. CDR3 nucleotides: TGTGCCAGCAGCTTGGCAGGGTTCTCAGAGTGGTATGGCTACACCTTC. Amino acid sequence: CASSLAGFSEWYGYTF.

The V and J genes are TRBV11-3 and TRBJ2-1; a weak D match, TRBD2 (6 bases). The germline V and J ends were trimmed by 9 bases and 8 bases, with 17 bases remaining between them. The CDR3 has 13 residues. The germline gives CDR1 SGHNT, CDR2 YENEEA. This CDR3 is CASSGLRGDEQFF. The CDR3 DNA is TGTGCCAGTTCGGGACTCCGAGGGGATGAGCAGTTCTTC.

The chain uses TRBV30 and TRBJ1-4, with D possibly being TRBD1 (6 bases). Germline V gene data show CDR1 as GTSNPN and CDR2 as SVGIG (reference sequence). The V and J ends lost 0 bases and 8 bases respectively, with 10 bases between them. The CDR3 has 13 residues. CDR3 nucleotides: TGTGCCTGGAGTGTACAGCAGGGGGAAAAACTGTTTTTT. It codes for CAWSVQQGEKLFF.

As DNA, the CDR3 is TGTGCCAGCAGTGAATTTCCCAGCTCCTACAATGAGCAGTTCTTC. This gives the protein CASSEFPSSYNEQFF. This chain joins TRBV6-1 and TRBJ2-1; D gene ambiguous. The CDR3 is 15 residues long. Germline V lookup: CDR1 MNHNS, CDR2 SASEGT. The ends were cut back, 2 bases at V and 0 bases at J, with 8 bases in the middle.

The V gene is TRBV7-2, the J gene TRBJ2-7; D may match TRBD1 or TRBD2 (6 bases each). Deletions cut 0 bases from V and 6 bases from J, with 12 bases between. CDR3 length: 14 amino acids. The germline V gene encodes CDR1 SGHTA and CDR2 FQGNSA. CDR3 DNA sequence: TGTGCCAGCAGCTTAGCGGGGGCGGGGTTCGAGCAGTACTTC. Translated: CASSLAGAGFEQYF.

The chain joins TRBV30 to TRBJ1-4, with 9 bases identical to TRBD1. Germline CDR1 GTSNPN, CDR2 SVGIG (reference sequence). The CDR3 runs 12 residues. After removal of 5 bases from V and 8 bases from J, the junction contained 3 bases not matched to a gene. The CDR3 sequence: CAWDRGYEKLFF. The DNA of the CDR3 is TGTGCCTGGGACAGGGGGTACGAAAAACTGTTTTTT.

V usage is TRBV28 and J usage is TRBJ2-3, with 7 bases identical to TRBD1. V gave up 6 bases and J gave up 10 bases; unmatched junction bases: 10. CDR3 length equals 13 residues. Looked up from germline, CDR1 is MDHEN and CDR2 is SYDVKM. CDR3 in amino acids: CASSRPPGGSQYF. The CDR3 coding sequence is TGTGCCAGCAGCCGACCTCCAGGGGGTTCGCAGTATTTT.

The genes are TRBV27 and TRBJ2-1, with no clear D. This CDR3 comprises 13 residues. The germline gives CDR1 MNHEY, CDR2 SMNVEV (reference sequence). The germline V and J ends were trimmed by 6 bases and 6 bases, with 12 bases remaining between them. CDR3 loop: CASRGHIINEQFF. In nucleotides, the CDR3 is TGTGCCAGCAGAGGGCATATAATCAATGAGCAGTTCTTC.

The CDR3, as DNA: TGTGCCAGCAGTTTTGGCCCCGGCGAGCAGTACTTC. Translated, it gives CASSFGPGEQYF. V gene TRBV6-2 or TRBV6-3 combines with J gene TRBJ2-7, with D uncertain. Germline assignment: CDR1 MNHEY and CDR2 SVGEGT. The V end was cut by 4 bases, the J end by 6 bases, with 10 bases between. The CDR3 length is 12 residues.

The chain joins TRBV15 to TRBJ2-1; 12 nucleotides line up with TRBD1. This CDR3 has 20 residues. Germline V gives CDR1 LNHNV, CDR2 YYDKDF (reference sequence). Losses at the gene ends were 2 bases for V and 0 bases for J; bases not matched to a gene: 11. In DNA form, the CDR3 reads TGTGCCACCAGCAGAAGAAACCGGGACAGGGGGCCAGGCTCCTACAATGAGCAGTTCTTC. It is translated as CATSRRNRDRGPGSYNEQFF.

This chain connects TRBV28 to TRBJ1-4; no clear D. The CDR3 consists of 16 residues. The V end lost 3 bases, the J end lost 0 bases, and 11 bases lay between the germline ends. Germline CDR1 reads MDHEN; CDR2 reads SYDVKM. CDR3 nucleotides: TGTGCCAGCAGTTTCGTGGGCGGTACAACTAATGAAAAACTGTTTTTT. It is translated as CASSFVGGTTNEKLFF.

The chain links TRBV28 to TRBJ2-3; TRBD2 is a possible D gene (6 bases). CDR1 and CDR2 (germline): MDHEN, SYDVKM. V lost 3 bases and J lost 6, with 16 bases in between. This CDR3 region has 15 residues. Here the CDR3 DNA reads TGTGCCAGCAGTTTCTTAGTGGGAGGCATGGATACGCAGTATTTT. Amino acid sequence: CASSFLVGGMDTQYF.

The chain combines TRBV18 with TRBJ1-2, with D possibly being TRBD1 (6 bases). Germline loops: CDR1 KGHSH, CDR2 LQKENI. The CDR3 has 14 residues. The germline V and J ends were trimmed by 3 bases and 8 bases, with 16 bases remaining between them. This chain's CDR3 is CASSPRTGYEGYTF. The DNA of the CDR3 is TGTGCCAGCTCACCTCGAACAGGGTACGAGGGCTACACCTTC.

This clone was seen a few times. Other DNA variants within this sample encode the same CDR3. The chain links TRBV5-1 to TRBJ2-3; D not certain. Germline lookup yields CDR1 SGHRS and CDR2 YFSETQ. The CDR3 is made up of 13 amino acids. The germline V and J ends were trimmed by 0 bases and 0 bases, with 2 bases remaining between them. CDR3 in DNA: TGCGCCAGCAGCTTGGATAGCACAGATACGCAGTATTTT. Its protein is CASSLDSTDTQYF.

This sequence joins TRBV7-2 and TRBJ2-7; D unresolved. The CDR3 extends over 12 amino acids. Germline loops: CDR1 SGHTA, CDR2 FQGNSA. With 2 bases removed from V and 5 bases from J, the gap between germline ends came to 7 bases. CDR3 in DNA: TGTGCCAGCAGCTTATTCCCGGACGAGCAGTACTTC. Translating it yields CASSLFPDEQYF.

This chain connects TRBV10-3 to TRBJ2-6; 11 nucleotides agree with TRBD1. This CDR3 has 16 residues. The germline CDR1 and CDR2 sequences are ENHRY and SYGVKD. Germline trimming cut 10 bases from V and 0 bases from J; bases unmatched to any gene: 5. The CDR3 is CASGTGGISGANVLTF. Here the CDR3 DNA reads TGTGCCAGCGGGACAGGGGGGATCTCTGGGGCCAACGTCCTGACTTTC.

This rearrangement joins TRBV28 to TRBJ1-2, with D perhaps TRBD1 (5 bases). The ends were cut back, 5 bases at V and 4 bases at J, with 14 bases in the middle. Looked up from germline, CDR1 is MDHEN and CDR2 is SYDVKM. CDR3 length: 14 amino acids. The CDR3 region is CASSGTLPAYGYTF. The CDR3 DNA sequence: TGTGCCAGCAGTGGGACTCTGCCAGCCTATGGCTACACCTTC.

The genes are TRBV12-3 or TRBV12-4 and TRBJ2-5; D gene ambiguous. V was trimmed by 3 bases and J by 4 bases, leaving 9 bases between them. This CDR3 has 13 residues. The CDR3 DNA reads as TGTGCCAGCAGTTTTGGGCTGATAGAGACCCAGTACTTC. Amino acid sequence: CASSFGLIETQYF.

This chain uses TRBV11-2 with TRBJ1-1, with D maybe TRBD1 (6 bases). Germline V gene sequence: CDR1 SGHAT, CDR2 FQNNGV. The CDR3 length is 14 residues. The V gene lost 5 bases and the J gene lost 4 bases, with 14 bases spanning the gap. The CDR3 DNA reads as TGTGCCAGCAGCGCCCCAGGGGCGGGCACTGAAGCTTTCTTT. Translated, it gives CASSAPGAGTEAFF.

This sequence joins TRBV18 and TRBJ1-1; tentative D call: TRBD1 (5 bases). Germline V CDR1 and CDR2: KGHSH, LQKENI. This CDR3 is built from 16 residues. The V and J ends lost 4 bases and 4 bases respectively, with 19 bases between them. The chain's CDR3 is CASSRNQGGRGTEAFF. CDR3 DNA sequence: TGTGCCAGCTCACGAAACCAGGGCGGCCGAGGCACTGAAGCTTTCTTT.

V gene TRBV1 combines with J gene TRBJ2-1; the table's D gene call, TRBD2, was not cross checked with the DNA. TRBV1 is shown as a pseudogene. The CDR3 length is 16 residues. CDR3 region: CTSSQVGTSGTLEQFF. CDR3 DNA sequence: TGCACCAGCAGCCAAGTAGGGACTAGCGGGACCCTTGAGCAGTTCTTC.

The V and J genes are TRBV5-4 and TRBJ2-2, with 7 bases that match TRBD2. CDR1 is SGHNT and CDR2 is YYREEE in the germline V gene (reference sequence). The CDR3 is made up of 15 amino acids. V shed 4 bases and J 0 bases; nucleotides not matched to a gene: 3. CDR3: CASSRGGSNTGELFF. In DNA, the CDR3 is TGTGCCAGCAGCCGCGGGGGATCGAACACCGGGGAGCTGTTTTTT.

J is TRBJ1-2 and V is TRBV5-1; 7 nucleotides agree with TRBD1. Looked up from germline, CDR1 is SGHRS and CDR2 is YFSETQ. The CDR3 covers 15 residues. Unmatched junction bases numbered 6, after V lost 4 bases and J lost 0 bases. CDR3 bases: TGCGCCAGCAGCCCTGACAGGGCCGCTAACTATGGCTACACCTTC. Its protein is CASSPDRAANYGYTF. Full variable domain (outside the CDR3, taken from reference TRBV5-1 and TRBJ1-2): KAGVTQTPRYLIKTRGQQVTLSCSPISGHRSVSWYQQTPGQGLQFLFEYFSETQRNKGNFPGRFSGRQFSNSRSEMNVSTLELGDSALYLCASSPDRAANYGYTFGSGTRLTVV.

The rearrangement links TRBV29-1 to TRBJ1-2; D is uncertain. Germline V CDR1 and CDR2: SQVTM, ANQGSEA. This CDR3 comprises 10 residues. V gave up 4 bases and J gave up 6 bases, with 6 bases separating them. The CDR3 nucleotides are TGCAGCGTTGCGCAGGATGGCTACACCTTC. This codes for CSVAQDGYTF.

J is TRBJ2-5 and V is TRBV11-2; D may be TRBD2 (7 bases). Trimming cost V 5 bases and J 5 bases, with 21 bases left between them. Germline-derived CDR1 and CDR2 are SGHAT and FQNNGV. This CDR3 contains 16 residues. The CDR3 nucleotides read TGTGCCAGCAGCCGCCTGGGGGGGCAGGCATTGGAGACCCAGTACTTC. Protein product: CASSRLGGQALETQYF.